Listed below are T cell receptor beta chains from one sample, sequenced in a study of T-cell memory formation after mild COVID-19. TCRdb re-called the 5' RACE reads through MiXCR, storing one row per CDR3 protein. The sample contains roughly 100,000 distinct CDR3 sequences, 9.5% to 15% of which appear only once. Sample: PBMCs or a T cell subset sorted from them (not recorded which). The receptors stem from an adult woman who had mild COVID-19 (a few samples of this study predate the infection). Cell type and time point are not known. Both conserved end residues are part of each CDR3. The D gene is left open where the match is weak. Clone size is stated in some rows and not others, as once, few, many or a class when expanded.

clone size | J gene | V gene | D gene | CDR3 protein | CDR3 DNA
. | TRBJ1-2 | TRBV20-1 | . | CSARVPENYGYTF | TGCAGTGCTAGAGTCCCAGAAAACTATGGCTACACCTTC
many | TRBJ2-1 | TRBV5-1 | . | CASSLGGRVSDEQFF | TGCGCCAGCAGCTTGGGTGGCAGGGTATCCGATGAGCAGTTCTTC
few | TRBJ1-2 | TRBV29-1 | TRBD1 | CSVPWTGGTYGYTF | TGCAGCGTTCCCTGGACAGGGGGCACCTATGGCTACACCTTC
. | TRBJ2-7 | TRBV7-2 | TRBD1 | CASSETGPPYEQYF | TGTGCCAGCAGCGAGACAGGGCCCCCTTACGAGCAGTACTTC
. | TRBJ2-3 | TRBV4-3 | . | CASSQALADTQYF | TGCGCCAGCAGCCAAGCTTTGGCAGATACGCAGTATTTT
many | TRBJ2-3 | TRBV14 | TRBD2 | CASSQIAGYTDTQYF | TGTGCCAGCAGCCAAATAGCGGGGTACACAGATACGCAGTATTTT
few | TRBJ2-2 | TRBV7-8 | TRBD2 | CASSLLRGGTGELFF | TGTGCCAGCAGCTTACTGCGGGGGGGCACCGGGGAGCTGTTTTTT
few | TRBJ2-5 | TRBV24-1 | . | CATSDMPGTQYF | TGTGCCACCAGTGATATGCCCGGGACTCAGTACTTC
. | TRBJ2-7 | TRBV20-1 | TRBD2 | CSALDKREYEQYF | TGCAGTGCCTTAGACAAGCGGGAGTACGAGCAGTACTTC
few | TRBJ2-7 | TRBV12-3/TRBV12-4 | TRBD1 | CASSARGSYEQYF | TGTGCCAGCAGTGCCAGGGGGTCCTACGAGCAGTACTTC
few | TRBJ2-5 | TRBV12-3/TRBV12-4 | TRBD2 | CASSPPGGGKTQYF | TGTGCCAGCAGTCCGCCCGGGGGGGGTAAGACCCAGTACTTC